These 27 T cell receptor beta chains originate from one sample sequenced in a study of blood T cells in healthy people across ages. For the second PCR, which ran for roughly 7 to 11 cycles, a sample-barcoded 5' primer and a J-beta primer mix were used. MiXCR, run by TCRdb on the 5' RACE reads, gives a single entry per CDR3 protein. The top ten clones hold less than 2.5% of a sample with 1.5 million to 2 million distinct CDR3 sequences, roughly 50% of them seen once. Input material: blood. The receptors were gathered from a middle-aged woman in good health.

This chain joins TRBV11-2 and TRBJ2-2, with TRBD2 identical over 8 bases. The length of the CDR3 is 16 residues. Trimming at V came to 2 bases and at J to 1 base, leaving 3 bases not matched to a gene. Looked up from germline, CDR1 is SGHAT and CDR2 is FQNNGV. The CDR3 DNA sequence: TGTGCCAGCAGCTTAATACGGGGGGGGAACACCGGGGAGCTGTTTTTT. This gives the protein CASSLIRGGNTGELFF.

J is TRBJ1-6 and V is TRBV7-2; no clear D. In germline, CDR1 is SGHTA, CDR2 FQGNSA. Trimming stripped 2 bases from V and 8 bases from J, with 13 bases between. This CDR3 region has 15 residues. CDR3 nucleotides: TGTGCCAGCAGCTTAAATCGTCACGGGGATTCACCCCTCCACTTT. Encoded protein: CASSLNRHGDSPLHF.

This chain uses TRBV15 with TRBJ1-6; possibly TRBD1 for D (5 bases). The CDR3 is 15 residues long. Trimming pared 0 bases from V and 7 bases from J, leaving 10 bases between. Per germline, CDR1 LNHNV and CDR2 YYDKDF (reference sequence). The CDR3 reads CATSRDPQGNSPLHF. CDR3 nucleotide sequence: TGTGCCACCAGCAGAGATCCCCAGGGAAATTCACCCCTCCACTTT.

Many counts were recorded for this clonotype. One end of the junction does not line up with germline, which may come from a read error. V gene TRBV3-1 combines with J gene TRBJ2-5; a possible D gene is TRBD2 (5 bases). The germline gives CDR1 LGHDT, CDR2 YNNKEL (reference sequence). The length of the CDR3 is 13 residues. The CDR3 loop reads CASSQGLGETQYF. The CDR3 bases are TGCGCCAGCAGCCAAGGACTTGGGGAGACCCAGTACTTC.

The chain employs TRBV20-1 and TRBJ1-4; 9 bases are shared with TRBD1. The CDR3 contains 14 residues. Germline values: CDR1 DFQATT, CDR2 SNEGSKA (reference sequence). V gave up 3 bases and J gave up 8 bases; unmatched junction bases: 7. CDR3 coding DNA: TGCAGTGCTAGCGAGGGACAGGGATACGAAAAACTGTTTTTT. Amino acid sequence: CSASEGQGYEKLFF.

V gene TRBV20-1 combines with J gene TRBJ1-6; 7 bases fit TRBD1. The CDR3 totals 17 residues. Germline CDR1 is DFQATT and CDR2 is SNEGSKA (reference sequence). With V trimmed by 5 bases and J by 3 bases, 13 bases remained unmatched. CDR3: CSAGPPGTAIYNSPLHF. CDR3 DNA: TGCAGTGCTGGACCACCTGGGACAGCCATCTATAATTCACCCCTCCACTTT.

Note on this clonotype: This may be a read error, as it is one base from a much larger clone. The chain combines TRBV29-1 with TRBJ2-7; D not certain. The CDR3 length is 12 residues. Germline CDR1 and CDR2: SQVTM and ANQGSEA. Written as DNA, the CDR3 is TGCAGCGTTGAGGGCACCTCCTACGGGCAGTACTTC. Its translation is CSVEGTSYGQYF.

This chain uses TRBV12-3 or TRBV12-4 with TRBJ2-3; D assignment may be TRBD1 or TRBD2 (6 bases each). V gave up 2 bases and J gave up 4 bases, with 13 bases separating them. This CDR3 spans 15 amino acids. DNA of the CDR3: TGTGCCAGCAGTTTACGAAGGGGGGTACCAGATACGCAGTATTTT. Translated, it gives CASSLRRGVPDTQYF.

The chain uses TRBV10-2 and TRBJ2-4; 7 bases agree with TRBD1. Germline V gene data show CDR1 as WSHSY and CDR2 as SAAADI. Trimming at V came to 8 bases and at J to 8 bases, leaving 6 bases not matched to a gene. The CDR3 sequence is 12 residues long. The CDR3 coding sequence is TGCGCCAGCGGGGACAGAATAGACATTCAGTACTTC. Translated: CASGDRIDIQYF.

The chain uses TRBV6-1 and TRBJ2-5, with D perhaps assigned TRBD1 or TRBD2 (5 bases each). Germline V gene data show CDR1 as MNHNS and CDR2 as SASEGT. The CDR3 totals 16 residues. V was trimmed by 4 bases and J by 1 base, leaving 16 bases between them. The CDR3 sequence: CASSAHGDGPQETQYF. In nucleotides, the CDR3 is TGTGCCAGCAGTGCGCATGGGGACGGACCCCAAGAGACCCAGTACTTC.

This chain uses TRBV5-1 with TRBJ2-7; 12 bases are shared with TRBD2. Germline V CDR1 and CDR2: SGHRS, YFSETQ. V shed 0 bases, J shed 0 bases, and the junction held 7 bases outside the gene matches. The CDR3 spans 18 residues. CDR3 amino acids: CASSLAGTSGLSSYEQYF. The CDR3 DNA reads TGCGCCAGCAGCTTGGCCGGGACTAGCGGGCTGAGCTCCTACGAGCAGTACTTC.

The J gene is TRBJ2-2, the V gene TRBV11-2; TRBD2 matches at 8 bases. V was pared by 5 bases and J by 3 bases, with 11 bases of the junction left unmatched. Germline CDR1 reads SGHAT; CDR2 reads FQNNGV. The CDR3 consists of 17 residues. The CDR3 reads CASSPLGGTRYTGELFF. In nucleotides, the CDR3 is TGTGCCAGCAGCCCATTAGGGGGGACTAGATACACCGGGGAGCTGTTTTTT.

In the case of this clonotype: Possible read error: a much larger clone is one base away. CDR3 region: CSAVKLGAGYADTQYF. The CDR3 DNA follows: TGCAGTGCCGTAAAGTTGGGAGCCGGTTACGCAGATACGCAGTATTTT. This chain connects TRBV20-1 to TRBJ2-3; tentative D call: TRBD2 (5 bases). CDR3 size: 16 residues. Germline V gene lookup returns CDR1 DFQATT and CDR2 SNEGSKA (reference sequence). V was trimmed by 6 bases and J by 4 bases, leaving 23 bases between them.

The gene calls are TRBV3-1 and TRBJ2-4; TRBD2 might be the D (6 bases). The last part of the DNA fits TRBJ2-7 better; the J call may be wrong. The germline gives CDR1 LGHDT, CDR2 YNNKEL (reference sequence). The CDR3 runs 18 residues. CDR3 bases: TGTGCCAGCAGCCAAGATTCCCAGGGCTTAGCGGTGTTCTACGAGCAGTACTTC. This translates into CASSQDSQGLAVFYEQYF.

Comments on this clonotype: At one end the junction does not follow the germline gene, possibly because of a read error. V usage is TRBV6-5 and J usage is TRBJ2-6; D gene ambiguous. This CDR3 comprises 18 residues. The germline V gene has CDR1 MNHEY and CDR2 SVGAGI. Here the CDR3 DNA reads TGTGCCGGCAGTTACGAAGGTCAGATTACCTCTGGGGCCAACGTCCTGACTTTC. This sequence encodes CAGSYEGQITSGANVLTF.

The V and J genes are TRBV6-2 or TRBV6-3 and TRBJ2-7; D remains unclear. V was pared by 0 bases and J by 1 base, with 10 bases between. The CDR3 extends over 15 amino acids. Germline values: CDR1 MNHEY, CDR2 SVGEGT. The CDR3 DNA is TGTGCCAGCAGTTACTCGAGAACAACTTCCTACGAGCAGTACTTC. It is translated as CASSYSRTTSYEQYF.

The chain links TRBV12-3 or TRBV12-4 to TRBJ2-3, with D perhaps matching TRBD1 (6 bases). Trimming stripped 6 bases from V and 10 bases from J, with 17 bases between. This CDR3 has 13 amino acids. The CDR3 is CASSFTRDTAQYF. CDR3 bases: TGTGCCAGCAGCTTTACGAGGGACACCGCGCAGTATTTT.

This clonotype was found a few times. The chain has TRBV28 and TRBJ1-2; TRBD1 agrees at 10 bases. From germline, CDR1 is MDHEN and CDR2 SYDVKM. V trimming: 5 bases; J trimming: 3 bases; junction bases outside the gene matches: 6. The CDR3 spans 15 residues. CDR3 in amino acids: CASSGTGELYYGYTF. As DNA, the CDR3 is TGTGCCAGCAGTGGGACAGGGGAACTATACTATGGCTACACCTTC.

The chain joins TRBV5-1 to TRBJ1-1; possibly TRBD1 for D (6 bases). The CDR3 contains 13 residues. Germline CDR1 reads SGHRS; CDR2 reads YFSETQ. V lost 0 bases to trimming and J lost 10 bases, with 13 bases between them. Here the CDR3 DNA reads TGCGCCAGCAGCTTGGGGGGGGCGAGTGTAGCTTTCTTT. It codes for CASSLGGASVAFF.

Concerning this clonotype itself: A junction end diverges from the germline sequence, so it may reflect a read error. The J gene is TRBJ2-5, the V gene TRBV20-1; 8 bases agree with TRBD2. Per the germline V gene, CDR1 is DFQATT and CDR2 is SNEGSKA (reference sequence). This CDR3 has 15 amino acids. For the CDR3, the DNA is TGCAGTGCTAGCCTTCTTAGCGGGGCCCAAGGGACCCAGTACTTC. It encodes CSASLLSGAQGTQYF.

This clonotype was found a few times. The chain carries TRBV7-2 and TRBJ1-2; 7 positions agree with TRBD1. After removal of 5 bases from V and 8 bases from J, the junction contained 14 bases not matched to a gene. The CDR3 is 15 residues long. Germline lookup yields CDR1 SGHTA and CDR2 FQGNSA. The CDR3 is CASSLIGGGASGYTF. The DNA of the CDR3 is TGTGCCAGCAGCCTAATAGGAGGGGGCGCTTCCGGCTACACCTTC.

The CDR3 DNA sequence: TGCAGCGTTGAAGAGAGACATAAAGTGATCGACACTGAAGCTTTCTTT. It translates to CSVEERHKVIDTEAFF. The chain employs TRBV29-1 and TRBJ1-1; D not certain. V gave up 0 bases and J gave up 3 bases, with 17 bases separating them. Germline V gene data show CDR1 as SQVTM and CDR2 as ANQGSEA. The CDR3 covers 16 residues.

The CDR3 here is CASSLVGDIQYF. The DNA for the CDR3 is TGCGCCAGCAGCTTGGTCGGGGACATTCAGTACTTC. This chain connects TRBV5-1 to TRBJ2-4; possibly TRBD2 for D (5 bases). Germline V gene data show CDR1 as SGHRS and CDR2 as YFSETQ. There are 12 residues in the CDR3. Trimming shortened V by 0 bases and J by 8 bases, and 6 bases separated the two germline ends.

With regard to this clonotype: Sequence at one end of the junction differs from germline and may be a read error. V and J are TRBV12-3 or TRBV12-4 and TRBJ1-5, with D unresolved. This CDR3 has 12 amino acids. CDR3 coding DNA: TGTGCCACCAGTTTCGGCAATCAGCCCCAGCATTTT. It specifies CATSFGNQPQHF.

V is TRBV7-2 and J is TRBJ1-2; no clear D. The CDR3 runs to 13 residues. The germline gives CDR1 SGHTA, CDR2 FQGNSA. Trimming took 5 bases from V and 2 from J, leaving 9 bases between them. This chain's CDR3 is CASSTRANYGYTF. DNA of the CDR3: TGTGCCAGCAGCACCCGGGCCAACTATGGCTACACCTTC.

This chain links TRBV5-1 with TRBJ1-2, with 7 bases matching TRBD1. Trimming took 5 bases from V and 8 from J; bases not matched to a gene: 9. CDR1 is SGHRS and CDR2 is YFSETQ in the germline V gene. The CDR3 has 13 residues. CDR3 residues: CASSMGQYDGYTF. CDR3 bases: TGCGCCAGCAGTATGGGACAGTATGACGGCTACACCTTC.

The V call is TRBV3-1, the J call TRBJ2-4; D possibly corresponds to TRBD1 (6 bases). The J call may be incorrect, as the DNA end agrees better with TRBJ2-7. This CDR3 is built from 16 residues. Germline CDR1 is LGHDT and CDR2 is YNNKEL (reference sequence). CDR3 sequence: CASSQERQAPSYEQYF. CDR3 nucleotides: TGTGCCAGCAGCCAAGAAAGACAGGCCCCCTCCTACGAGCAGTACTTC.